Below are 8 T cell receptor beta chains sequenced from a single sample in a study of blood T cell repertoires in COVID-19 (dated by TCRdb to 2018 to 2021). The method behind the library was the immunoSEQ multiplex PCR assay. Drawn from immuneACCESS, this table holds only the in-frame rearrangements with V and J called that TCRdb kept. Clones are partly lost; checked studies trace under half to an unresolved V gene and leave the rest unexplained. The sample table lists over 70,000 clones, about 77% of them with a count of one. The ten largest clones add up to around 10% of the sample. The specimen was peripheral blood. These TCRs come from an elderly woman with acute or convalescent COVID-19.

The chain combines TRBV7-2 with TRBJ2-5; 9 bases are a match to TRBD2. The ends lost 5 bases at V and 5 bases at J; junction bases unmatched: 6. The CDR3 has 14 amino acids. Germline-derived CDR1 and CDR2 are SGHTA and FQGNSA. The CDR3 spells CASSPRGGFETQYF. The CDR3 region has the DNA TGTGCCAGCAGCCCGCGGGGGGGGTTCGAGACCCAGTACTTC.

The chain combines TRBV19 with TRBJ2-7, with TRBD1 identical over 11 bases. The CDR3 length is 14 residues. Per the germline V gene, CDR1 is LNHDA and CDR2 is SQIVND (reference sequence). V shed 9 bases, J shed 3 bases, and the junction held 7 bases outside the gene matches. CDR3 DNA: TGTGCCAGCGCTGGAGGGACAGGGGGCTACGAGCAGTACTTC. This gives the protein CASAGGTGGYEQYF. The whole variable domain, remainder taken from reference TRBV19 and TRBJ2-7, is DGGITQSPKYLFRKEGQNVTLSCEQNLNHDAMYWYRQDPGQGLRLIYYSQIVNDFQKGDIAEGYSVSREKKESFPLTVTSAQKNPTAFYLCASAGGTGGYEQYFGPGTRLTVT.

This chain uses TRBV6-5 with TRBJ1-2; 7 bases line up with TRBD1. CDR3 size: 14 residues. Germline values: CDR1 MNHEY, CDR2 SVGAGI. V lost 2 bases, J lost 8 bases, and 8 bases stayed unmatched. CDR3 nucleotide sequence: TGTGCCAGCAGTTACGAGGGGGCGCGAGGGGGCTACACCTTC. Translating it yields CASSYEGARGGYTF.

This clone has more than one count but fewer than ten. The chain recombines TRBV4-3 with TRBJ2-7; possible D gene TRBD1, 8 bases. The CDR3 covers 16 residues. Germline values: CDR1 LGHNA, CDR2 YSLEER. V was clipped by 4 bases and J by 6 bases, with 22 bases between them. In DNA, the CDR3 is TGCGCCAGCAGCCTTAACCCACAGGGGGGGCTCTCCGAGCAGTACTTC. Translating it yields CASSLNPQGGLSEQYF.

V and J are TRBV5-1 and TRBJ2-2; D is perhaps TRBD1 (6 bases). The V end lost 3 bases, the J end lost 5 bases, and 8 bases lay between the germline ends. The CDR3 totals 13 residues. CDR1 is SGHRS, CDR2 YFSETQ, per germline. DNA of the CDR3: TGCGCCAGCAGCTCAGGGGCGACCGGGGAGCTGTTTTTT. Amino acids: CASSSGATGELFF.

The rearrangement joins TRBV7-9 to TRBJ2-3; 12 positions match TRBD2. Germline CDR1 SEHNR, CDR2 FQNEAQ (reference sequence). The CDR3 sequence is 16 residues long. The trim removed 4 bases at V and 4 bases at J, leaving 6 bases unmatched. The DNA for the CDR3 is TGTGCCAGCAGCTCCCAGACTAGCGGGAGTTCAGATACGCAGTATTTT. It yields the protein CASSSQTSGSSDTQYF.

The rearrangement links TRBV6-2 or TRBV6-3 to TRBJ1-2, with 10 positions matching TRBD1. V lost 5 bases to trimming and J lost 4 bases; unmatched junction nucleotides: 1. This CDR3 is 13 amino acids long. The germline CDR1 and CDR2 sequences are MNHEY and SVGEGT. Written as DNA, the CDR3 is TGTGCCAGCAGTCGGACAGGGGGCTATGGCTACACCTTC. It translates to CASSRTGGYGYTF.

The gene calls are TRBV18 and TRBJ2-5; tentative D call: TRBD1 (6 bases). The CDR3 consists of 13 residues. V was pared by 6 bases and J by 0 bases, with 8 bases between. Germline CDR1 and CDR2: KGHSH and LQKENI. Written as DNA, the CDR3 is TGTGCCAGCTCGACAGGTCACCAAGAGACCCAGTACTTC. Translation: CASSTGHQETQYF.